This is a list of T cell receptor beta chains from one sample in a study of blood T cell repertoires in COVID-19. The data were produced by immunoSEQ multiplex PCR, yet TCRdb's version contains in-frame clones alone and is incomplete. The sample includes tens of thousands of clones, around 80% of them seen just once. The sample comprised peripheral blood. These receptors came from a woman of 80 years or more with acute or convalescent COVID-19. The CDR3 runs from the conserved cysteine through the conserved F or W.

V gene	J gene	CDR3 protein
TRBV9	TRBJ1-4	CASSPQATNEKLFF
TRBV11-2	TRBJ2-2	CASTQRDSNTGELFF
TRBV3-1/TRBV3-2	TRBJ2-5	CASSWTFSSQETQYF
TRBV20-1	TRBJ2-5	CSTPTGETQYF
TRBV12-3/TRBV12-4	TRBJ1-1	CASSLRNTEAFF
TRBV2	TRBJ2-3	CASTGGHGDTQYF
TRBV28	TRBJ2-7	CASSNRGMLREQYF
TRBV19	TRBJ2-7	CASSIGAGEGYEQYF
TRBV6-5	TRBJ2-1	CASSFGLAGVEQFF
TRBV5-1	TRBJ1-2	CASSTGQVANYGYTF
TRBV25-1	TRBJ1-5	CASGREGSQPQHF
TRBV15	TRBJ1-6	CATGPDRGRNSPLHF
TRBV5-1	TRBJ1-2	CASSSRGEPYGYTF
TRBV12-3/TRBV12-4	TRBJ2-7	CASSRTGDEQYF
TRBV5-6	TRBJ1-3	CASSYGQGGNTIYF
TRBV11-2	TRBJ2-2	CASSRLAGGLGELFF
TRBV4-1	TRBJ1-1	CASSHMLNSGPPSNTEAFF
TRBV5-1	TRBJ1-1	CASSLEGLTEAFF
TRBV5-1	TRBJ1-1	CASSLDAGQGSVAFF
TRBV20-1	TRBJ1-1	CSARWQKEAFF
TRBV19	TRBJ1-2	CASSIERAGYGYTF
TRBV6-5	TRBJ1-2	CASSLDREGGYTF
TRBV11-2	TRBJ1-4	CASSLDRDEKLFF
TRBV7-2	TRBJ2-2	CASSLVGGNTGELFF
TRBV20-1	TRBJ1-2	CSASKGDGYTF
TRBV5-1	TRBJ2-6	CASREVGANVLTF
TRBV5-8	TRBJ1-5	CASSIGNQGNRQPQHF
TRBV9	TRBJ1-3	CASSVETGAFSGNTIYF
TRBV19	TRBJ2-5	CASSTQGQPQETQYF
TRBV15	TRBJ1-3	CATSTRQGSAGNTIYF
TRBV24-1	TRBJ2-5	CATSPAGNQETQYF
TRBV28	TRBJ1-5	CASSLPPWAGGKSGQPQHF
TRBV11-2	TRBJ1-5	CASSLKQGLGQPQHF
TRBV6-5	TRBJ2-2	CASGRVTGELFF
TRBV5-1	TRBJ1-4	CASSDQGATNEKLFF
TRBV7-2	TRBJ1-6	CASSLQITAGGSPLHF
TRBV19	TRBJ1-6	CASTVGLGDSPLHF
TRBV18	TRBJ1-4	CASSTQGLRDEKLFF
TRBV4-1	TRBJ2-2	CASRGQINTGELFF
TRBV5-4	TRBJ2-5	CASSLMSPFQETQYF
TRBV10-2	TRBJ2-7	CASDQGASGEQYF
TRBV5-1	TRBJ2-4	CASSLDGNRDIQYF